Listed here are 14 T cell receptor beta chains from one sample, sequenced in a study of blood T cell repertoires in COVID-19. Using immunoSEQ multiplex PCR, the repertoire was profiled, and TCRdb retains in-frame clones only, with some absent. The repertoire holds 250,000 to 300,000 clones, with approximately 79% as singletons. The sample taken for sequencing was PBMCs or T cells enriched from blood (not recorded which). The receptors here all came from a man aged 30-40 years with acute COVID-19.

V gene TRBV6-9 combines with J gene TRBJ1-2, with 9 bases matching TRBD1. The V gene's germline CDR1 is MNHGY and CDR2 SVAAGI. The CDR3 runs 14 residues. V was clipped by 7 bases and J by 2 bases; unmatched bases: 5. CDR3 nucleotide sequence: TGTGCCAGCAAAAGGACAGGGGTGAACTATGGCTACACCTTC. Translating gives CASKRTGVNYGYTF.

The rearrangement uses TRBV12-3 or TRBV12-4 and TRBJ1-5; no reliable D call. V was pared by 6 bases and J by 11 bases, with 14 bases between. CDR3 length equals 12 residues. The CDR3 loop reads CASSGQAEAQHF. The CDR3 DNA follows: TGTGCCAGCAGCGGGCAAGCGGAGGCCCAGCATTTT.

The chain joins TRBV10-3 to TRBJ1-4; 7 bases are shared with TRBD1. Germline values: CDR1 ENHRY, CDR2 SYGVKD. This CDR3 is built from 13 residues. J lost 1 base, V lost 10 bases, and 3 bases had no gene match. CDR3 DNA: TGTGCCACAAGACAGGGAACTAATGAAAAACTGTTTTTT. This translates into CATRQGTNEKLFF.

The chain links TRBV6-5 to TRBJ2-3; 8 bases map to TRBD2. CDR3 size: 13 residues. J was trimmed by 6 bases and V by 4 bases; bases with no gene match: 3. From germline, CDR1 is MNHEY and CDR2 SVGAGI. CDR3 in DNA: TGTGCCAGCAGTTTAAAGCGGGGGGATACGCAGTATTTT. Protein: CASSLKRGDTQYF.

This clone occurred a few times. The CDR3 DNA reads TGTGCCAGCAGTTTCTTAACAGGGATATATGAGACATCATTGGGAGAAAAACTGTTTTTT. Residues: CASSFLTGIYETSLGEKLFF. This sequence joins TRBV2 and TRBJ1-4; tentative D call: TRBD1 (6 bases). Germline assignment: CDR1 SNHLY and CDR2 FYNNEI. CDR3 length: 20 residues. Deletions cut 5 bases from V and 8 bases from J, with 33 bases between.

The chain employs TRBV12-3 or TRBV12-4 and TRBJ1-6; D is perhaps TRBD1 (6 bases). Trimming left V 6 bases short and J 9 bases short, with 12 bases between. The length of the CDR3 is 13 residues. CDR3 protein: CASSRGGGSPLHF. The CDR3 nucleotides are TGTGCCAGCAGCAGGGGCGGGGGTTCACCCCTCCACTTT.

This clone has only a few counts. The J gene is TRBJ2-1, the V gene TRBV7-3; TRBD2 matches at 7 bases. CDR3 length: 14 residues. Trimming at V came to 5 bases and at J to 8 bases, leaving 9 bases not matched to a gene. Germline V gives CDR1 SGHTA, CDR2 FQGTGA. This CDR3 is CASSLGGSYDEQFF. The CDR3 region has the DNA TGTGCCAGCAGCCTGGGGGGGAGTTACGATGAGCAGTTCTTC.

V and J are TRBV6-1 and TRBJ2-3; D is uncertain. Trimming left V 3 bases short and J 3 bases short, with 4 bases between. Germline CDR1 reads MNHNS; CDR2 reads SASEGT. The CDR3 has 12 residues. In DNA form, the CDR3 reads TGTGCCAGCAGTGACAATACAGATACGCAGTATTTT. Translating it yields CASSDNTDTQYF.

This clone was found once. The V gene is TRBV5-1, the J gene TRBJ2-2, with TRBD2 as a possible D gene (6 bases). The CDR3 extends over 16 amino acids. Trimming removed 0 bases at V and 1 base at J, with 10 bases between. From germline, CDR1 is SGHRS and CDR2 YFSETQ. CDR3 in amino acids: CASSLVGGVNTGELFF. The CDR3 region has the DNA TGCGCCAGCAGCTTGGTTGGAGGGGTGAACACCGGGGAGCTGTTTTTT.

The CDR3 DNA follows: TGCGCCAGCAGCTCACCTACAGATGCAACTAATGAAAAACTGTTTTTT. Its protein product is CASSSPTDATNEKLFF. The chain employs TRBV5-1 and TRBJ1-4; no reliable D call. Germline CDR1 is SGHRS and CDR2 is YFSETQ. The CDR3 spans 16 residues. Trimming stripped 3 bases from V and 0 bases from J, with 12 bases between.

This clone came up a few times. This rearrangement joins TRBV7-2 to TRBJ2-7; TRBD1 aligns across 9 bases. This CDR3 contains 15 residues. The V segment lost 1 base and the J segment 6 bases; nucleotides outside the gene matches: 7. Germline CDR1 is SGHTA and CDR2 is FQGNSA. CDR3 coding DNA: TGTGCCAGCAGCTTAGTAGGGACAGGGTTCACCGAGCAGTACGTC. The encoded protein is CASSLVGTGFTEQYV.

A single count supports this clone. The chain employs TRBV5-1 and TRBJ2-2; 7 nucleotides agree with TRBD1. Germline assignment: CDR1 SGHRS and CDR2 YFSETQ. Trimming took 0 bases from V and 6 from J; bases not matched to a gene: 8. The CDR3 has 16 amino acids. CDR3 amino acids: CASSLEPTGWSGELFF. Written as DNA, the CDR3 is TGCGCCAGCAGCTTGGAGCCGACAGGGTGGTCCGGGGAGCTGTTTTTT.

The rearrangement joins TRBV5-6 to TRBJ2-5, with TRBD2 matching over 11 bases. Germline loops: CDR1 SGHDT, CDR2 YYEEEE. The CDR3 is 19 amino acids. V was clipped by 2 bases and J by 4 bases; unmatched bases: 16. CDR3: CASSFKLTSGSSGGETQYF. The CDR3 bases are TGTGCCAGCAGCTTCAAACTAACTAGCGGGAGCTCGGGTGGAGAGACCCAGTACTTC.

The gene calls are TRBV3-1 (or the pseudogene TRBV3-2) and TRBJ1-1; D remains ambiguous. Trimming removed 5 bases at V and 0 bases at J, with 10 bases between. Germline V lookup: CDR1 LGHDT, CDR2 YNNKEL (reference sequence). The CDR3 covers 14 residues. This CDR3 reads CASSGGKMNTEAFF. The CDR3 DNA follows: TGTGCCAGCAGCGGAGGGAAAATGAACACTGAAGCTTTCTTT.